The rows below give T cell receptor beta chains drawn from one sample of a study of cytomegalovirus exposure and HLA in healthy donors. Produced via immunoSEQ multiplex PCR; TCRdb's table is partial and in-frame only. Among 160,000 or so clones, approximately 79% were seen once, and the ten largest hold 5% to 8%. Sequences were obtained from PBMCs. The receptors were gathered from a middle-aged man in good health and CMV-seropositive. Both conserved end residues are trimmed from each CDR3.

TRBV6-1	TRBJ2-7	ASSAERQGTHEQY
TRBV19	TRBJ1-1	ASSILASVNTEAF
TRBV12-5	TRBJ2-7	ASAHPYEQY
TRBV10-1	TRBJ2-7	ASSEGVSGSSYEQY
TRBV29-1	TRBJ2-7	SVEEFSGGLYEQY
TRBV5-1	TRBJ2-3	ASSLPNLAGGVDTQY
TRBV11-3	TRBJ2-7	ASSGAGTTISYEQY
TRBV7-8	TRBJ2-5	ASSLGQGAAATQY
TRBV2	TRBJ1-5	ASAFDRGSGQPQH
TRBV10-2	TRBJ1-1	ASRGTGNTEAF
TRBV9	TRBJ2-1	ASTEGGIGNEQF
TRBV5-5	TRBJ2-2	ASSLEARTGYTGELF
TRBV19	TRBJ1-2	ASSTHRTGASYGYT
TRBV28	TRBJ2-1	ASNAGTMNEQF
TRBV18	TRBJ2-7	ASSLYNEQY
TRBV28	TRBJ1-1	ASRRGPMNTEAF
TRBV2	TRBJ2-7	ASREDYYEQY
TRBV2	TRBJ1-1	ASSKTGGNTEAF
TRBV5-1	TRBJ2-7	ASSSRDRVEGEQY
TRBV6-6	TRBJ2-7	ASRTSGRAWYEQY
TRBV25-1	-	ASSDPSSGRTHEQY
TRBV11-3	TRBJ1-3	ASRPGTAQRNTIY
TRBV5-1	TRBJ1-2	ASSLARGAGTYGYT
TRBV10-3	TRBJ2-3	AIKGGGGADTQY
TRBV27	TRBJ2-4	ASSPTPRGRDIQY
TRBV9	TRBJ2-1	ASSVDRINNEQF
TRBV6-6	TRBJ2-7	ASSGGSYEQY
TRBV18	TRBJ2-7	ASSPGTGADEQY
TRBV7-6	TRBJ1-3	ASSPTVSHGNTIY
TRBV5-5	TRBJ2-7	ASSFEVYEQY
TRBV7-2	TRBJ2-1	ASSLFGGRANEQF
TRBV5-1	TRBJ2-7	ASSFSTQSGPGYEQY
TRBV9	TRBJ1-1	ASSSSGGGPEAF
TRBV19	TRBJ2-4	ASTTENSQY
TRBV20-1	TRBJ2-7	SASQGDEQY
TRBV11-2	TRBJ2-5	ASSLHGGGAAETQY
TRBV6-1	TRBJ1-5	ASRGQIGGNQPQH
TRBV30	TRBJ2-1	ATLSGTTPTPGYNEQF
TRBV11-3	TRBJ1-1	ASSLGQVMNTEAF
TRBV5-1	TRBJ2-1	ASSWASGRNEQF
TRBV7-8	TRBJ1-1	ASSLATPNTEAF
TRBV27	TRBJ2-1	ASSFTGGEQF
TRBV6-1	TRBJ2-5	ASSLWDRGPETQY
TRBV2	TRBJ2-1	ASKATGNNEQF
TRBV5-1	TRBJ1-1	ASSLFRGNTEAF
TRBV18	TRBJ1-2	ASSPGTARNYGYT
TRBV7-9	TRBJ1-4	ASSSHSGATNEKLF
TRBV28	TRBJ2-7	ASGGDIPYEQY
TRBV7-3	TRBJ1-1	ASGAGTGREAF
TRBV4-2	TRBJ2-7	ASSQGSLAGGPRGGSEQY
TRBV28	TRBJ2-7	ASHSGGANYEQY
TRBV4-2	TRBJ2-3	ASSQAGGGSTDTQY
TRBV4-1	TRBJ2-1	ASSRDRGTSGYNEQF
TRBV15	TRBJ2-1	ATSRGKANSYNEQF
TRBV28	TRBJ2-7	ASSDRGYEQY
TRBV2	TRBJ2-3	ASSDRGSYTDTQY
TRBV9	TRBJ2-7	ASSVGGSSGRYEQY
TRBV5-1	TRBJ2-7	ASSLTGKVYEQY
TRBV14	TRBJ2-1	ASSQAWDFGANNEQF